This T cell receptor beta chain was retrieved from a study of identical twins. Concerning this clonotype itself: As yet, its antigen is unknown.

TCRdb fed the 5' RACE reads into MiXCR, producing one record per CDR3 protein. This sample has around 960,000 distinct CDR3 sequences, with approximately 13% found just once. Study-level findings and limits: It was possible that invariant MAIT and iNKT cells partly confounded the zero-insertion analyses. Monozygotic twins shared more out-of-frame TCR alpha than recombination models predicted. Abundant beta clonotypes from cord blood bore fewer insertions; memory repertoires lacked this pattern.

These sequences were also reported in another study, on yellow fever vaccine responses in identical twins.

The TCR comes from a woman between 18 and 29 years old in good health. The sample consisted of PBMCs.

The CDR3 nucleotides read TGTGCCAGCAGCTTAGCGGGAGTAGAGGGAGAGACCCAGTACTTC. It translates to CASSLAGVEGETQYF. V usage is TRBV7-2 and J usage is TRBJ2-5; the D gene is possibly TRBD2 (5 bases). The V gene's germline CDR1 is SGHTA and CDR2 FQGNSA. The CDR3 covers 15 residues. Trimming took off 0 bases at V and 4 bases at J, with 12 bases between the two ends. The whole variable domain, remainder taken from reference TRBV7-2 and TRBJ2-5, is GAGVSQSPSNKVTEKGKDVELRCDPISGHTALYWYRQSLGQGLEFLIYFQGNSAPDKSGLPSDRFSAERTGGSVSTLTIQRTQQEDSAVYLCASSLAGVEGETQYFGPGTRLLVL.